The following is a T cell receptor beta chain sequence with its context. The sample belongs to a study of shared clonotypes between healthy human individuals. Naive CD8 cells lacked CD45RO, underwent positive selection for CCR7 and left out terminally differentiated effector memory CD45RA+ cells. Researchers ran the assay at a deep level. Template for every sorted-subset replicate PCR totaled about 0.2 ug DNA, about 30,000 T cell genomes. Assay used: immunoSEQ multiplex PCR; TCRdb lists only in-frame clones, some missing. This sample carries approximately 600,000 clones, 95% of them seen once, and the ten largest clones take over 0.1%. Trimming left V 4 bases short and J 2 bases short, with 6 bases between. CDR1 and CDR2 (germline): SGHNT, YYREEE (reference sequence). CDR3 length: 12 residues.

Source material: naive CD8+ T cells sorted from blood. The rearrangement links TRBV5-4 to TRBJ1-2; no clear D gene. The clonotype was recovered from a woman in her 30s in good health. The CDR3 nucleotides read TGTGCCAGCAGCGAAGGGAACTATGGCTACACCTTC. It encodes CASSEGNYGYTF.